Listed here are 8 T cell receptor beta chains from one sample, sequenced in a study of CD8+ T cells in alopecia areata. In each case, RNA was isolated and then reverse transcribed into cDNA as the sequencing template. Method: immunoSEQ multiplex PCR; TCRdb's copy keeps in-frame clones and lacks some. The data hold about 180,000 clones, with 65% to 75% observed a single time. The sequenced sample was CD8+ T cells sorted from blood, obtained at week 0. These receptors were taken from a human donor with alopecia areata.

The V gene is TRBV4-1, the J gene TRBJ1-1; D is unclear. Germline loops: CDR1 MGHRA, CDR2 YSYEKL. CDR3 length: 11 residues. Between the trimmed V and J ends, which lost 2 bases and 4 bases, there was a span of 2 bases. In nucleotides, the CDR3 is TGCGCCAGCAGCCAATTCACTGAAGCTTTCTTT. It encodes CASSQFTEAFF.

This rearrangement joins TRBV6-5 to TRBJ2-3; D could derive from TRBD1 or TRBD2 (5 bases each). Looked up from germline, CDR1 is MNHEY and CDR2 is SVGAGI. V dropped 4 bases and J dropped 2 bases, with 10 bases sitting between them. The CDR3 runs 14 residues. As DNA, the CDR3 is TGTGCCAGCAGTTTCATCGGGACCACAGATACGCAGTATTTT. It translates to CASSFIGTTDTQYF.

The chain has TRBV5-1 and TRBJ1-2; D not certain. This CDR3 is 12 amino acids long. From germline, CDR1 is SGHRS and CDR2 YFSETQ. V lost 6 bases and J lost 7, with 13 bases in between. In DNA form, the CDR3 reads TGCGCCAGCACCCCGAATAGAGGTGGCTACACCTTC. This gives the protein CASTPNRGGYTF.

This clone is labeled medium-sized. The V gene is TRBV7-6, the J gene TRBJ2-7; the D gene is possibly TRBD1 (6 bases). The V and J ends lost 5 bases and 3 bases respectively, with 20 bases between them. Looked up from germline, CDR1 is SGHVS and CDR2 is FNYEAQ. This CDR3 spans 16 amino acids. CDR3 in DNA: TGTGCCAGCAGCCCGCTGACCCGGGACACCATCTACGAGCAGTACTTC. This codes for CASSPLTRDTIYEQYF.

The genes are TRBV7-9 and TRBJ1-1; D is uncertain. Germline CDR1 reads SEHNR; CDR2 reads FQNEAQ (reference sequence). V gave up 3 bases and J gave up 4 bases, with 12 bases separating them. The length of the CDR3 is 14 residues. As DNA, the CDR3 is TGTGCCAGCAGCTTTGACGGCGGGGTCACTGAAGCTTTCTTT. Its protein is CASSFDGGVTEAFF.

V usage is TRBV5-6 and J usage is TRBJ1-6, with D maybe TRBD1 (5 bases). Deletions cut 0 bases from V and 16 bases from J, with 14 bases between. The CDR3 has 13 amino acids. Germline values: CDR1 SGHDT, CDR2 YYEEEE. CDR3 sequence reads: CASSLGTGGVLHF. In DNA, the CDR3 is TGTGCCAGCAGCTTGGGTACAGGAGGGGTACTCCACTTT.

This clone was counted only a few times. The rearrangement links TRBV9 to TRBJ2-5; the D is unclear. V shed 0 bases and J shed 6 bases, with 12 bases lying between them. The germline gives CDR1 SGDLS, CDR2 YYNGEE. This CDR3 comprises 14 residues. The CDR3: CASSVGSLTQTQYF. CDR3 DNA sequence: TGTGCCAGCAGCGTAGGCTCGCTGACCCAGACCCAGTACTTC.

CDR3 nucleotide sequence: TGTGCCAGCAGCTACGGGACAGTCGATGAGCAGTTCTTC. Translating gives CASSYGTVDEQFF. The V and J genes are TRBV7-9 and TRBJ2-1, with TRBD1 identical over 7 bases. Germline CDR1 reads SEHNR; CDR2 reads FQNEAQ (reference sequence). This CDR3 is built from 13 residues. Unmatched junction bases numbered 5, after V lost 4 bases and J lost 8 bases.